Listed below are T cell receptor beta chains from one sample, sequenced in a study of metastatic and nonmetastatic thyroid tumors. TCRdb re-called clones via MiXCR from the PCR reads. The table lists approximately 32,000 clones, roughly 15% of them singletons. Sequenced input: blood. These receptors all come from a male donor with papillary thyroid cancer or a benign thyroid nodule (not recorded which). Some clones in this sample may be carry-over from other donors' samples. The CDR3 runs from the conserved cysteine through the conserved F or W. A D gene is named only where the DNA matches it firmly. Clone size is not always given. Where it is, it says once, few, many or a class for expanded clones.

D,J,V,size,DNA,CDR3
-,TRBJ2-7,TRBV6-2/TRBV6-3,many,TGTGCCAGCAGTTACGGGGGACGCCCCTACGAGCAGTACTTC,CASSYGGRPYEQYF
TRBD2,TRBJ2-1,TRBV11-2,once,TGTGCCAGCAGCTTAGGCGGTAGCGGGAGTGGCGAGTATTTCTTC,CASSLGGSGSGEYFF
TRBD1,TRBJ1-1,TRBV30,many,TGTGCCTGGTATAGACAGGGCGGACTTGAAGCTTTCTTT,CAWYRQGGLEAFF
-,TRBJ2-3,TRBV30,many,TGTGCCTGGAGTTACACAGATACGCAGTATTTT,CAWSYTDTQYF
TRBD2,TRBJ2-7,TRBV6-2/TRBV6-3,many,TGTGCCAGCAGTTACCAGCCTCTAGCGGGAGCTTACGAGCAGTACTTC,CASSYQPLAGAYEQYF
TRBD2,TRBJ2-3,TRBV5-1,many,TGCGCCAGCAGCTTTACTAGCGGGAGCACAGATACGCAGTATTTT,CASSFTSGSTDTQYF
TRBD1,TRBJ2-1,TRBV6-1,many,TGTGCCAGCAGACCGACAGGGACAGGGCAAAATGAGCAGTTCTTC,CASRPTGTGQNEQFF
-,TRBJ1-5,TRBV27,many,TGTGCCAGCGGTTACCCCCAGGGGTTCGGGCAGCCCCAGCATTTT,CASGYPQGFGQPQHF
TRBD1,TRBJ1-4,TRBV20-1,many,TGCAGTGCTAGGGGGGGGACAGAAACTAATGAAAAACTGTTTTTT,CSARGGTETNEKLFF
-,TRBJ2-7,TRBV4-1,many,TGCGCCAGGAATGTGGGGCACTACGAGCAGTACTTC,CARNVGHYEQYF
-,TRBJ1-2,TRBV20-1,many,TGCAGTGCTAGAGGTAGAGGGTCGGACTATGGCTACACCTTC,CSARGRGSDYGYTF
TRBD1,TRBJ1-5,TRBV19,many,TGTGCCAGTAGTATTTGGCAGGGGGTCAATCAGCCCCAGCATTTT,CASSIWQGVNQPQHF
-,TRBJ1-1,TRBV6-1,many,TGTGCCAGCAGTTGGGACGGGGTAGGGACTGAAGCTTTCTTT,CASSWDGVGTEAFF
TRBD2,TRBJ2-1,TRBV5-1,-,TGCGCCAGCTCCCGGGAGGGGCTTGGGGATGAGCAGTTCTTC,CASSREGLGDEQFF
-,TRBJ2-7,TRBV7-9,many,TGTGCCAGCAGCTTAGGTTGGGGAGGGGGTTACGAGCAGTACTTC,CASSLGWGGGYEQYF
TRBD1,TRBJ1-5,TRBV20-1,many,TGCAGTGCCACCCCCGGGACAGGTAATCAGCCCCAGCATTTT,CSATPGTGNQPQHF
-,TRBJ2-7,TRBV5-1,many,TGCGCCAGCAGCATCAGGGGCGGAGAGCAGTACTTC,CASSIRGGEQYF
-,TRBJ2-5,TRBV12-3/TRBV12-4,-,TGTGCCAGCAGCTCCTCAGGGGTAGAGACCCAGTACTTC,CASSSSGVETQYF
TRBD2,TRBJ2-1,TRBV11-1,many,TGTGCCAGCAGCCCGCGGGGGAGGGGACCCTACAATGAGCAGTTCTTC,CASSPRGRGPYNEQFF
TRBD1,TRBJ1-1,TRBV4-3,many,TGCGCCAGCAGCCAAGAGGACAGGTACAGCACTGAAGCTTTCTTT,CASSQEDRYSTEAFF
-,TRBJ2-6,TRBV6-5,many,TGTGCCAGCAGTTATCAGGGCTCTGGGGCCAACGTCCTGACTTTC,CASSYQGSGANVLTF
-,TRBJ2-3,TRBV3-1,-,TGTGCCAGCAGACCCGGGGCCCACCAATCTGCGCAGTATTTT,CASRPGAHQSAQYF
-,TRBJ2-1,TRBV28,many,TGTGCCAGCAGTTTCGGGGTAAAGGGTGAGCAGTTCTTC,CASSFGVKGEQFF
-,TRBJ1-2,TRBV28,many,TGTGCCAGCAGTTTTACGGGAGGCTACACCTTC,CASSFTGGYTF
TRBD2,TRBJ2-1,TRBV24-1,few,TGTGCCACCCCTTCGGATGGGCGACTAGCGGACTCCTACAATGAGCAGTTCTTC,CATPSDGRLADSYNEQFF
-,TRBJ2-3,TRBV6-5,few,TGTGCCAGCAGTTATCGGACAGAGAGCACAGATACGCATTATTTT,CASSYRTESTDTHYF
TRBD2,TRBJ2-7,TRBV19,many,TGTGCCACCCTCGTGACGGGACTAGCAAGGGGTTACTCCTACGAGCAGTACTTC,CATLVTGLARGYSYEQYF
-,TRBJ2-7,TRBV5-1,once,TGCGCCAGCAGCTTGGACGGGCGGTACGAGCAGTACTTC,CASSLDGRYEQYF
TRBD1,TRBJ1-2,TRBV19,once,TGTGCCAGTAGTCCACGACAGGGGGCCACTAACTATGGCTACACCTTC,CASSPRQGATNYGYTF
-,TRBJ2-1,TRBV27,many,TGTGCCAGCAGTTTAGGACTGTCCTACAATGAGCAGTTCTTC,CASSLGLSYNEQFF
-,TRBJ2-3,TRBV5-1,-,TGCGCCAGCAGCTTCTTTCCCGGTGTATCCACAGATACGCAGTATTTT,CASSFFPGVSTDTQYF
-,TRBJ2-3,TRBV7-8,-,TGTGCCAGCAGGGGGTTGGGGCTTTGTATGGATACTCAGTATTTT,CASRGLGLCMDTQYF
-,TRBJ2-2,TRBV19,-,TGTGCCAGTACCCTAACGGGTAGCGAGCGTGGCGCCACCGGGGAGCTGTTTTTT,CASTLTGSERGATGELFF
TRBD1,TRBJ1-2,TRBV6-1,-,TGTGCCAGCCGCCGGACAGGTTATTGCTACACCTTC,CASRRTGYCYTF
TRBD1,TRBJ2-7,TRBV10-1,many,TGCGCCAGCAGTGGGCGGGGGACAGGGACCCTCGGAAGACTTATCCTGTACTTC,CASSGRGTGTLGRLILYF
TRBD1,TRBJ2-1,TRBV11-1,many,TGTGCCAGCAGCTTTCGGACAGGGGTTGGCGAGCAGTTCTTC,CASSFRTGVGEQFF
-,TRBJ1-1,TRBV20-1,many,TGCAGTGCTCGCCCCCTGACGGATGAAGCTTTCTTT,CSARPLTDEAFF
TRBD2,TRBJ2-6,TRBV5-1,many,TGCGCCAGCAGCAAGGGACTAGCGGGGTCCTCTGGGGCCAACGTCCTGACTTTC,CASSKGLAGSSGANVLTF
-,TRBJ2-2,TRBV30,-,TGTGCCTGGAGTGTACACCCCGTGGTGCTGTTTTTT,CAWSVHPVVLFF
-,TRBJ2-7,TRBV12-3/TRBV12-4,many,TGTGCCAGCAGTTTAGCTAGCGGCTACGAGCAGTACTTC,CASSLASGYEQYF
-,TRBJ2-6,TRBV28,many,TGTGCCAGCAAAAGCTTCTCTGGGGCCAACGTCCTGACTTTC,CASKSFSGANVLTF
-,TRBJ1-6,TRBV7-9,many,TGTGCCAGCAGCTTAGGCCCCCTCGGGAAAAATTCACCCCTCCACTTT,CASSLGPLGKNSPLHF
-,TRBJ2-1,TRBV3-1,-,TGTGCCAGCAGCCAAGGCGGTGAGCAGTTCTTC,CASSQGGEQFF
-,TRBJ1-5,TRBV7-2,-,TGTGCCAGCAGCTTAGAGGCCCGGGGACGGCAGCGCCAGCATTTT,CASSLEARGRQRQHF
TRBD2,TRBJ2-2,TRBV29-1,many,TGCAGCGTTGTTGATAGCGGGAGCACCGGGGAGCTGTTTTTT,CSVVDSGSTGELFF
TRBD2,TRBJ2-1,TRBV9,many,TGTGCCAGCAGCGTGGCGACTAGCGGGAGGGCAAATGAGCAGTTCTTC,CASSVATSGRANEQFF
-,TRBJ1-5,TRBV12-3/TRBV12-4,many,TGTGCCAGCAGTTTAGGAGGGGGTAGCAATCAGCCCCAGCATTTT,CASSLGGGSNQPQHF
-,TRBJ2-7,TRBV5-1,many,TGCGCCAGCAGTCCCGACCGCCTCTACGAGCAGTACTTC,CASSPDRLYEQYF